This record looks at one T cell receptor beta chain sequence and its context. Its antigen is still unknown. This sample was included in a study of T cell responses to AZD1222 COVID-19 vaccine. Points from the study as a whole: Spike-specific TCR breadth and depth were elevated following two AZD1222 doses. As reported, nearly half of all spike-specific TCRs target variant regions that are unmutated. Females made up more of the donors, who were largely white British, and clonal diversity may have come out too low.

V was pared by 11 bases and J by 0 bases, with 8 bases between. CDR3 length equals 11 residues. Germline-derived CDR1 and CDR2 are MDHEN and SYDVKM. Profiled with immunoSEQ multiplex PCR; TCRdb holds only in-frame clones, not every one. The data hold 180,000 or so clones, with 92% observed a single time. The sequence was collected from an adult who received the AZD1222 COVID-19 vaccine. This chain uses TRBV28 with TRBJ2-7; perhaps D is TRBD1 or TRBD2 (5 bases each). Sequenced here: peripheral blood, sampled 28 days after the second AZD1222 dose. CDR3 bases: TGTGCCGCAGGGACCTCCTACGAGCAGTACTTC. Translation: CAAGTSYEQYF.